The entry that follows covers one TCR beta chain sequence. No antigen is known for it. This entry is derived from a study of OX40 agonist ivuxolimab in advanced cancers. The overall study: Ivuxolimab, an antibody acting as an agonist of OX40 (CD134), was used to treat patients. Study-level points and caveats: Certain nonresponding patients likewise had low normalized T-cell clonal expansion.

Repertoires were generated with immunoSEQ multiplex PCR, while TCRdb's copy carries only in-frame clones and drops some. This sample yields under 25,000 clones, of which roughly three quarters are seen a single time; approximately 19% belongs to the top ten. Specimen: CD4+ or CD8+ T cells sorted from blood, collected in a trial of the OX40 agonist ivuxolimab. This clonotype originated in an adult with an advanced solid tumor such as melanoma, head and neck, liver or kidney cancer.

The CDR3 here is CASTPGLAENTGELFF. The CDR3 nucleotides are TGTGCCAGCACCCCGGGACTAGCGGAAAACACCGGGGAGCTGTTTTTT. The gene calls are TRBV13 and TRBJ2-2; 11 bases agree with TRBD2. CDR3 length: 16 amino acids. The V gene end was trimmed by 7 bases and the J gene end by 2 bases; junction bases not matched to a gene: 6. Per germline, CDR1 PRHDT and CDR2 FYEKMQ (reference sequence).